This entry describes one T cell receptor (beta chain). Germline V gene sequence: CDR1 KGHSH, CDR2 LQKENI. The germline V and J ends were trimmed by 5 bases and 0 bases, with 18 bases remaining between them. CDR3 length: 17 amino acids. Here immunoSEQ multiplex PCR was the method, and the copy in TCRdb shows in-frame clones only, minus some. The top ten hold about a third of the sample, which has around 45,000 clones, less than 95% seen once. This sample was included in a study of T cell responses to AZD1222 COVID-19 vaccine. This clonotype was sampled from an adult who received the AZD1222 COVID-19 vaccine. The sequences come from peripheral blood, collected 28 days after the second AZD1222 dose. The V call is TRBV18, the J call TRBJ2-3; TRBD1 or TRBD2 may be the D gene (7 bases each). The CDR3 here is CASSSYRGGTSTDTQYF. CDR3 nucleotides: TGTGCCAGCTCATCCTACAGGGGAGGGACTAGCACAGATACGCAGTATTTT.